This T cell receptor beta chain is drawn from a study of sequential checkpoint blockade in melanoma. Study in general: Randomization was 1:1 between first-line nivolumab→ipilimumab and ipilimumab→nivolumab. TCRbeta immunosequencing was performed on DNA from around 96 pretreatment melanoma tumor samples.

Germline-derived CDR1 and CDR2 are SGHNT and YENEEA. The CDR3 loop spans 14 amino acids. The J segment lost 4 bases and the V segment lost 3 bases, leaving 4 bases of the junction unmatched. As for this clone: What it binds is not known.

The assay was immunoSEQ multiplex PCR, and TCRdb's table has in-frame clones only and misses some. The table lists 3,500 to 4,500 clones, roughly 24% of them singletons, with about 23% in the top ten. Points from the study as a whole: Response in arm A was associated with pretreatment TIL clonality. Patients with week-13 increases in T-cell fraction and clonality benefited about 30 times more often.

The sample's treatment: randomized to nivolumab then ipilimumab (arm A) or the reverse (arm B). This receptor was taken from a human donor with melanoma. Here the sequenced sample was tumor tissue (inferred from file names), taken from a patient given nivolumab and ipilimumab in sequence. The chain couples TRBV11-3 to TRBJ2-7, with 9 bases identical to TRBD1. The CDR3 protein is CASSFTGGGYEQYF. For the CDR3, the DNA is TGTGCCAGCAGCTTTACAGGGGGCGGTTACGAGCAGTACTTC. Based on the CDR3 plus reference TRBV11-3 and TRBJ2-7, the full variable domain is EAGVVQSPRYKIIEKKQPVAFWCNPISGHNTLYWYLQNLGQGPELLIRYENEEAVDDSQLPKDRFSAERLKGVDSTLKIQPAELGDSAVYLCASSFTGGGYEQYFGPGTRLTVT.